One and the same sample provided the 8 T cell receptor beta chains below, sequenced in a study of cytomegalovirus exposure and HLA in healthy donors. Primers: 60 Vbeta forward and 13 Jbeta reverse. Assay used: immunoSEQ multiplex PCR; TCRdb lists only in-frame clones, some missing. The table has more than 90,000 clones, less than 80% seen once. Sequencing used PBMCs. The receptors come from a woman in her twenties or thirties in good health and CMV-seronegative.

The J gene is TRBJ1-1, the V gene TRBV19; D is undetermined. This CDR3 comprises 15 residues. Germline-derived CDR1 and CDR2 are LNHDA and SQIVND (reference sequence). V was clipped by 7 bases and J by 3 bases, with 18 bases between them. Here the CDR3 DNA reads TGTGCCAGTAAAAAATGGGTTCGGAGAGACACTGAAGCTTTCTTT. Encoded protein: CASKKWVRRDTEAFF.

This chain joins TRBV7-9 and TRBJ2-5, with D hard to call. The CDR3 runs 14 residues. Germline CDR1 reads SEHNR; CDR2 reads FQNEAQ (reference sequence). With 1 base removed from V and 3 bases from J, the gap between germline ends came to 9 bases. The CDR3 sequence is CASSLDAGEETQYF. DNA of the CDR3: TGTGCCAGCAGCTTAGATGCAGGTGAAGAGACCCAGTACTTC.

The V call is TRBV2, the J call TRBJ1-5, with D hard to call. CDR1 SNHLY and CDR2 FYNNEI come from the germline V gene. Trimming removed 2 bases from V and 0 bases from J, with 5 bases in between. The CDR3 consists of 14 residues. CDR3 in amino acids: CASSEFYSNQPQHF. Written as DNA, the CDR3 is TGTGCCAGCAGTGAATTCTATAGCAATCAGCCCCAGCATTTT.

The CDR3 region is CAGQGALAGNTIYF. In DNA form, the CDR3 reads TGTGCCGGACAGGGGGCACTTGCTGGAAACACCATATATTTT. The gene calls are TRBV6-1 and TRBJ1-3, with 11 bases lining up with TRBD1. Trimming cost V 11 bases and J 2 bases; bases outside gene matches: 5. This CDR3 contains 14 residues. Germline V gene sequence: CDR1 MNHNS, CDR2 SASEGT.

The rearrangement uses TRBV6-1 and TRBJ2-3; tentatively, D is TRBD2 (5 bases). CDR3 length: 14 residues. The germline gives CDR1 MNHNS, CDR2 SASEGT. The V and J ends lost 7 bases and 1 base respectively, with 12 bases between them. CDR3 sequence reads: CASTRGSGTDTQYF. The CDR3 bases are TGTGCCAGCACACGGGGATCGGGCACAGATACGCAGTATTTT.

This clone was found a few times. The genes are TRBV7-9 and TRBJ2-1; D is perhaps TRBD2 (5 bases). V gave up 5 bases and J gave up 3 bases, with 11 bases separating them. The CDR3 contains 14 residues. The germline gives CDR1 SEHNR, CDR2 FQNEAQ (reference sequence). The CDR3 region is CASSLTTNYNEQFF. The CDR3 nucleotides read TGTGCCAGCAGCCTGACTACTAACTACAATGAGCAGTTCTTC.

This clone was seen only a few times. This chain links TRBV7-8 with TRBJ1-3; 8 bases map to TRBD1. This CDR3 has 19 amino acids. Losses at the gene ends were 4 bases for V and 0 bases for J; bases not matched to a gene: 14. The germline gives CDR1 SGHVS, CDR2 FQNEAQ. CDR3 region: CASSWSDRVEGSSGNTIYF. CDR3 nucleotide sequence: TGTGCCAGCAGCTGGTCGGACAGGGTTGAAGGCAGCTCTGGAAACACCATATATTTT.

The chain couples TRBV7-9 to TRBJ1-1, with D perhaps matching TRBD1 (6 bases). The CDR3 is made up of 16 amino acids. V was shortened by 4 bases and J by 11 bases, with 26 bases between the two germline ends. From germline, CDR1 is SEHNR and CDR2 FQNEAQ (reference sequence). The CDR3 nucleotides are TGTGCCAGCAGCTCAGATGGGGGACAACTCTACAGGGAGGCTTTCTTT. Residues: CASSSDGGQLYREAFF.